The rows below give T cell receptor beta chains drawn from one sample of a study of T cell responses to AZD1222 COVID-19 vaccine. Here immunoSEQ multiplex PCR was the method, and the copy in TCRdb shows in-frame clones only, minus some. The repertoire holds 150,000 to 200,000 clones, with over 85% as singletons. Source: peripheral blood, taken on day 0 of AZD1222 vaccination. These receptors were collected from an adult in good health. Both conserved end residues are part of each CDR3. A D gene is named only where the DNA matches it firmly. Only some rows state a clone size, as once, few, many or a class for expanded clones.

-	TRBJ2-4	TRBV28	TRBD1	CASSLLSLMTGVTKNIQYF	TGTGCCAGCAGTTTACTCTCGCTAATGACAGGGGTAACCAAAAACATTCAGTACTTC
-	TRBJ1-1	TRBV2	-	CASSFQDRGTEAFF	TGTGCCAGCAGCTTTCAGGACCGGGGGACTGAAGCTTTCTTT
-	TRBJ2-5	TRBV2	TRBD2	CASRPLNLADKKETQYF	TGTGCCAGCAGACCGCTTAACCTAGCGGACAAAAAGGAGACCCAGTACTTC
-	TRBJ1-6	TRBV3-1/TRBV3-2	-	CASSLADRRGSPLHF	TGTGCCAGCAGCCTGGCCGACAGACGAGGTTCACCCCTCCACTTT
-	TRBJ1-6	TRBV11-2	-	CASSLRSPTIRTNSPLHF	TGTGCCAGCAGCTTAAGATCCCCCACCATTCGGACGAATTCACCCCTCCACTTT
-	TRBJ2-5	TRBV5-1	-	CASSSPETQYF	TGCGCCAGCAGCTCTCCAGAGACCCAGTACTTC
-	TRBJ2-1	TRBV2	TRBD2	CASSLGLAGEVEQFF	TGTGCCAGCAGCTTGGGACTAGCGGGAGAGGTTGAGCAGTTCTTC
once	TRBJ1-6	TRBV25-1	TRBD1	CASSKGGHVSPLHF	TGTGCCAGCAGTAAAGGGGGCCACGTTTCACCCCTCCACTTT
-	TRBJ1-6	TRBV11-2	-	CASSLDQGFYSPLHF	TGTGCCAGCAGCTTAGATCAGGGCTTCTATTCACCCCTCCACTTT
-	TRBJ2-7	TRBV5-8	-	CASSLGGTYEQYF	TGTGCCAGCAGCTTGGGGGGGACCTACGAGCAGTACTTC
-	TRBJ1-2	TRBV10-1	-	CASSLDRLSGYTF	TGCGCCAGCAGTCTTGATAGGCTTTCCGGCTACACCTTC
-	TRBJ1-1	TRBV3-1/TRBV3-2	-	CASGGAAMNTEAFF	TGTGCCAGCGGCGGGGCAGCGATGAACACTGAAGCTTTCTTT
-	TRBJ1-1	TRBV12-3/TRBV12-4	-	CASSLIQATEAFF	TGTGCCAGCAGTTTAATTCAGGCCACTGAAGCTTTCTTT
once	TRBJ1-1	TRBV11-2	-	CASSLSSGVLANTEAFF	TGTGCCAGCAGCTTAAGTTCGGGGGTTTTAGCGAACACTGAAGCTTTCTTT
-	TRBJ1-1	TRBV6-6	TRBD1	CASSLGDRGNTEAFF	TGTGCCAGCAGCCTCGGTGACAGGGGGAACACTGAAGCTTTCTTT
-	TRBJ2-5	TRBV18	TRBD1	CASSQGQGQETQYF	TGTGCCAGCTCACAGGGACAGGGTCAAGAGACCCAGTACTTC
-	TRBJ1-1	TRBV10-3	-	CAIRLGRGTEAFF	TGTGCCATCAGATTAGGCCGAGGGACTGAAGCTTTCTTT
-	TRBJ1-2	TRBV6-6	TRBD1	CASNRRRGQTNPLYGYTF	TGTGCCAGTAATCGAAGAAGGGGACAGACCAACCCATTATATGGCTACACCTTC
-	TRBJ1-1	TRBV27	-	CASSSGGLVTEAFF	TGTGCCAGCAGTTCGGGGGGGCTGGTCACTGAAGCTTTCTTT
-	TRBJ2-1	TRBV6-2/TRBV6-3	TRBD2	CASSALAGAGGQFF	TGTGCCAGCAGCGCTCTAGCGGGAGCTGGGGGGCAGTTCTTC
-	TRBJ1-1	TRBV3-1/TRBV3-2	-	CASSQGGTPNTEAFF	TGTGCCAGCAGCCAAGGTGGGACACCGAACACTGAAGCTTTCTTT
-	TRBJ2-3	TRBV5-1	TRBD2	CASSSAGTSQGADTQYF	TGCGCCAGCAGCTCCGCGGGGACTAGCCAGGGTGCAGATACGCAGTATTTT
-	TRBJ1-1	TRBV30	-	CAWSVWTEAFF	TGTGCCTGGAGTGTGTGGACTGAAGCTTTCTTT
-	TRBJ1-2	TRBV6-4	TRBD1	CASSAGTGIYGYTF	TGTGCCAGCAGTGCCGGGACAGGGATCTATGGCTACACCTTC
-	TRBJ2-7	TRBV5-1	TRBD1	CASSWGQGLLGEQYF	TGCGCCAGCAGCTGGGGACAGGGGTTGTTGGGAGAGCAGTACTTC
-	TRBJ2-7	TRBV11-3	TRBD1	CASSLGGTGGQYF	TGTGCCAGCAGCTTAGGTGGGACAGGGGGACAGTACTTC